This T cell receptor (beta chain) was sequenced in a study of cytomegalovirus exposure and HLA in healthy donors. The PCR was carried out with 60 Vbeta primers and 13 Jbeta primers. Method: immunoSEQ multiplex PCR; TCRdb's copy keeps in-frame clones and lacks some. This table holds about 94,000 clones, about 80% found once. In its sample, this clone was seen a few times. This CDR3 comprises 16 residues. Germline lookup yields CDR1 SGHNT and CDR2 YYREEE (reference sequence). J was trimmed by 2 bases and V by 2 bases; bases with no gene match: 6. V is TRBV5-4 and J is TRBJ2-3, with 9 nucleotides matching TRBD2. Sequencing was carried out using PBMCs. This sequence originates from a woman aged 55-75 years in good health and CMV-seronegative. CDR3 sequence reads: CASSLGTSRDTDTQYF. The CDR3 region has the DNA TGTGCCAGCAGCTTAGGGACTAGCAGGGACACAGATACGCAGTATTTT.